The subject of this entry is one TCR beta chain. Its antigen is unidentified. The data belong to a study of OX40 agonist ivuxolimab in advanced cancers. General study findings and limits: The CD4+ and CD8+ T cells in the blood had expanded clonally by week 6 at 0.1 to 3.0 mg/kg. Some nonresponders also had low normalized T-cell clonal expansion.

Autoimmune disease history or systemic immunosuppression was exclusionary. Using immunoSEQ multiplex PCR, the repertoire was profiled, and TCRdb retains in-frame clones only, with some absent. This table holds 48,000 or so clones, about 83% found once. The TCR originated in an adult with an advanced solid tumor such as melanoma, head and neck, liver or kidney cancer. Sequences were derived from CD4+ or CD8+ T cells sorted from blood, sampled in a trial of the OX40 agonist ivuxolimab.

CDR3 bases: TGTGCCAGTAGTAACTCCGGGGTACAGAACACTGAAGCTTTCTTT. Translated: CASSNSGVQNTEAFF. The chain couples TRBV19 to TRBJ1-1; D is undetermined. The CDR3 runs to 15 residues. The V and J ends lost 4 bases and 1 base respectively, with 13 bases between them. Germline V CDR1 and CDR2: LNHDA, SQIVND (reference sequence).